The 19 T cell receptor beta chains presented below share a single source sample, sequenced in a study of blood T cell repertoires in COVID-19. Using immunoSEQ multiplex PCR, the repertoire was profiled, and TCRdb retains in-frame clones only, with some absent. This table holds approximately 260,000 clones, about 90% found once. Material: PBMCs or T cells enriched from blood (not recorded which). The receptors come from a woman aged 40 to 55 with acute COVID-19.

The rearrangement joins TRBV21-1 to TRBJ2-1; the table names TRBD2, a call not compared with the DNA. TRBV21-1 counts as a pseudogene. The CDR3 length is 16 residues. The CDR3 DNA reads TGTGCCAGCAGTAACGGACTAGCGCGATCCTACAATGAGCAGTTCTTC. Amino acids: CASSNGLARSYNEQFF.

This chain links TRBV2 with TRBJ2-3; tentatively, D is TRBD2 (6 bases). The CDR3 spans 14 residues. With 10 bases removed from V and 2 bases from J, the gap between germline ends came to 16 bases. Germline CDR1 and CDR2: SNHLY and FYNNEI. The CDR3 protein is CATITSKVTDTQYF. In DNA form, the CDR3 reads TGTGCCACAATAACTAGCAAGGTCACAGATACGCAGTATTTT.

The chain links TRBV18 to TRBJ1-2; the D is unclear. This CDR3 comprises 15 residues. The germline V and J ends were trimmed by 1 base and 8 bases, with 17 bases remaining between them. Looked up from germline, CDR1 is KGHSH and CDR2 is LQKENI. The CDR3 DNA sequence: TGTGCCAGCTCACCACTAAACGAGAACTTTATAGGCTACACCTTC. Residues: CASSPLNENFIGYTF. The whole variable domain, remainder taken from reference TRBV18 and TRBJ1-2, is NAGVMQNPRHLVRRRGQEARLRCSPMKGHSHVYWYRQLPEEGLKFMVYLQKENIIDESGMPKERFSAEFPKEGPSILRIQQVVRGDSAAYFCASSPLNENFIGYTFGSGTRLTVV.

The V gene is TRBV7-9, the J gene TRBJ2-1, with 9 nucleotides matching TRBD2. V was clipped by 2 bases and J by 5 bases; unmatched bases: 4. CDR1 and CDR2 from the germline V gene are SEHNR and FQNEAQ (reference sequence). The CDR3 is 15 residues long. CDR3 DNA sequence: TGTGCCAGCAGCTTAATAGCGGGAGAAAACAATGAGCAGTTCTTC. This gives the protein CASSLIAGENNEQFF.

A note on this clone: Other nucleotide sequences in the sample specify the same CDR3. This chain connects TRBV19 to TRBJ1-2; 9 nucleotides match TRBD1. This CDR3 is built from 13 residues. V lost 5 bases to trimming and J lost 5 bases; unmatched junction nucleotides: 3. Germline V gene data show CDR1 as LNHDA and CDR2 as SQIVND (reference sequence). CDR3 residues: CASSLGTGYGYTF. The CDR3 DNA is TGTGCCAGTAGTCTCGGGACAGGGTATGGCTACACCTTC.

This chain connects TRBV5-4 to TRBJ2-1, with D perhaps matching TRBD1 (5 bases). V was shortened by 4 bases and J by 5 bases, with 13 bases between the two germline ends. The CDR3 length is 14 residues. Per germline, CDR1 SGHNT and CDR2 YYREEE (reference sequence). The CDR3 region has the DNA TGTGCCAGCAGCCCCAACAGGCAAGACAATGAGCAGTTCTTC. Residues: CASSPNRQDNEQFF. The whole variable domain, filled in from reference TRBV5-4 and TRBJ2-1, reads ETGVTQSPTHLIKTRGQQVTLRCSSQSGHNTVSWYQQALGQGPQFIFQYYREEENGRGNFPPRFSGLQFPNYSSELNVNALELDDSALYLCASSPNRQDNEQFFGPGTRLTVL.

This clone turned up a few times. As DNA, the CDR3 is TGTGCCAGCAGGGAGGCTTCTTTCTATGGCTACACCTTC. Translating it yields CASREASFYGYTF. The chain uses TRBV27 and TRBJ1-2; D is undetermined. Germline CDR1 MNHEY, CDR2 SMNVEV (reference sequence). The CDR3 is 13 residues long. V lost 6 bases to trimming and J lost 4 bases, with 12 bases between them.

The table lists this clone with a count of one. The chain combines TRBV2 with TRBJ2-1, with 8 bases aligning to TRBD2. Germline assignment: CDR1 SNHLY and CDR2 FYNNEI. The trim removed 5 bases at V and 0 bases at J, leaving 6 bases unmatched. The CDR3 sequence is 16 residues long. The DNA for the CDR3 is TGTGCCAGCAGTTACAAAAGCGGGAGCTCCTACAATGAGCAGTTCTTC. Its translation: CASSYKSGSSYNEQFF.

In nucleotides, the CDR3 is TGCGCCAGCAGACCCCGGGACAGGGGGGCGGCGGACACCTACGAGCAGTACTTC. It is translated as CASRPRDRGAADTYEQYF. This sequence joins TRBV5-1 and TRBJ2-7; 11 nucleotides match TRBD1. Germline V CDR1 and CDR2: SGHRS, YFSETQ. The CDR3 totals 18 residues. J was trimmed by 2 bases and V by 5 bases; bases with no gene match: 15.

As DNA, the CDR3 is TGTGCCAGCAGTAATCCAGGCTACACCTTC. This encodes CASSNPGYTF. The V and J genes are TRBV2 and TRBJ1-2; D gene unclear. The CDR3 is 10 residues long. V lost 5 bases to trimming and J lost 8 bases, with 6 bases between them. Germline V gene lookup returns CDR1 SNHLY and CDR2 FYNNEI. Full variable domain (missing parts from reference TRBV2 and TRBJ1-2): EPEVTQTPSHQVTQMGQEVILRCVPISNHLYFYWYRQILGQKVEFLVSFYNNEISEKSEIFDDQFSVERPDGSNFTLKIRSTKLEDSAMYFCASSNPGYTFGSGTRLTVV.

The chain carries TRBV6-5 and TRBJ1-1, with 9 bases matching TRBD1. Germline values: CDR1 MNHEY, CDR2 SVGAGI. J lost 4 bases, V lost 5 bases, and 5 bases had no gene match. This CDR3 spans 14 amino acids. CDR3: CASSRLGQGTEAFF. The DNA for the CDR3 is TGTGCCAGCAGTCGACTGGGACAGGGCACTGAAGCTTTCTTT.

This chain joins TRBV14 and TRBJ2-3, with TRBD2 matching over 13 bases. CDR1 and CDR2 from the germline V gene are SGHDN and FVKESK. V shed 3 bases and J 5 bases; nucleotides not matched to a gene: 2. The CDR3 has 15 residues. The DNA of the CDR3 is TGTGCCAGCAGCCACGGACTAGCGGGAGTAGATACGCAGTATTTT. This translates into CASSHGLAGVDTQYF.

This chain joins TRBV28 and TRBJ1-5; D is perhaps TRBD1 (5 bases). The germline V and J ends were trimmed by 3 bases and 4 bases, with 7 bases remaining between them. The CDR3 runs 13 residues. CDR1 and CDR2 (germline): MDHEN, SYDVKM. The CDR3 loop is CASSFGGNQPQHF. Written as DNA, the CDR3 is TGTGCCAGCAGTTTTGGGGGGAATCAGCCCCAGCATTTT.

The chain is built from TRBV24-1 and TRBJ2-2; possibly TRBD1 for D (6 bases). Germline assignment: CDR1 KGHDR and CDR2 SFDVKD. The CDR3 has 17 residues. The V end lost 3 bases, the J end lost 5 bases, and 18 bases lay between the germline ends. CDR3 DNA: TGTGCCACCAGTGATCCGGGGCAGGGGATTCGGACCGGGGAGCTGTTTTTT. This codes for CATSDPGQGIRTGELFF.

The rearrangement uses TRBV24-1 and TRBJ2-7, with D perhaps TRBD2 (6 bases). From germline, CDR1 is KGHDR and CDR2 SFDVKD. V was cut by 2 bases and J by 1 base, with 8 bases left in between. The CDR3 totals 14 residues. The CDR3 DNA sequence: TGTGCCACCAGTGATTCCGGAGGGTCCTACGAGCAGTACTTC. It yields the protein CATSDSGGSYEQYF.

There are a few counts of this clone. The chain carries TRBV4-1 and TRBJ2-1, with 7 bases aligning to TRBD1. The germline CDR1 and CDR2 sequences are MGHRA and YSYEKL. With 5 bases clipped from V and 4 bases from J, the junction kept 2 bases outside the gene matches. The CDR3 has 13 residues. CDR3 DNA: TGCGCCAGCAGCGGGGACAGATACAATGAGCAGTTCTTC. Translation gives CASSGDRYNEQFF.

The chain employs TRBV30 and TRBJ2-1; D possibly corresponds to TRBD2 (5 bases). The CDR3 sequence is 12 residues long. V was trimmed by 1 base and J by 10 bases, leaving 11 bases between them. The germline V gene has CDR1 GTSNPN and CDR2 SVGIG (reference sequence). CDR3 DNA: TGTGCCTGGAGTGCCTCACTAGGAGAGCAGTTCTTC. This encodes CAWSASLGEQFF.

The rearrangement links TRBV7-2 to TRBJ2-1; 9 bases are shared with TRBD2. Germline V gene sequence: CDR1 SGHTA, CDR2 FQGNSA. This CDR3 has 17 amino acids. V shed 4 bases and J 5 bases; nucleotides not matched to a gene: 12. CDR3 region: CASSSLVAGATHNEQFF. In DNA, the CDR3 is TGTGCCAGCAGCTCTTTGGTAGCGGGAGCAACCCACAATGAGCAGTTCTTC.

The genes are TRBV7-3 and TRBJ1-1; TRBD1 aligns across 9 bases. Germline CDR1 and CDR2: SGHTA and FQGTGA. V was clipped by 4 bases and J by 5 bases; unmatched bases: 5. The CDR3 has 14 amino acids. DNA of the CDR3: TGTGCCAGCAGCTCTTTGACAGGGGGGACTGAAGCTTTCTTT. It specifies CASSSLTGGTEAFF.